The 20 T cell receptor beta chains below all came from one sample that was sequenced in a study of T cells in tumors after PD-1 blockade. Libraries were prepared by immunoSEQ multiplex PCR; TCRdb keeps only in-frame clonotypes and omits some of them. The table lists about 1,700 clones, around 80% of them singletons. Sequenced here: tumor tissue, sampled after anti-PD-1 treatment. These TCRs come from a human donor with basal cell carcinoma.

The rearrangement joins TRBV5-1 to TRBJ2-1; 11 bases fit TRBD1. Per germline, CDR1 SGHRS and CDR2 YFSETQ. The CDR3 is 14 residues long. V gave up 3 bases and J gave up 6 bases; unmatched junction bases: 2. The CDR3 region has the DNA TGCGCCAGCAGCTCCGGACAGGGGGCCAATGAGCAGTTCTTC. Translation: CASSSGQGANEQFF.

The rearrangement joins TRBV2 to TRBJ2-7, with D perhaps TRBD1 or TRBD2 (5 bases each). The CDR3 totals 14 residues. Trimming stripped 4 bases from V and 3 bases from J, with 13 bases between. Germline CDR1 SNHLY, CDR2 FYNNEI. CDR3 DNA: TGTGCCAGCAGTGCCGGGACGGGGAACTACGAGCAGTACTTC. This encodes CASSAGTGNYEQYF. Based on the CDR3 plus reference TRBV2 and TRBJ2-7, the full variable domain is EPEVTQTPSHQVTQMGQEVILRCVPISNHLYFYWYRQILGQKVEFLVSFYNNEISEKSEIFDDQFSVERPDGSNFTLKIRSTKLEDSAMYFCASSAGTGNYEQYFGPGTRLTVT.

Only a few counts were recorded for this clone. The V and J genes are TRBV7-2 and TRBJ2-1; TRBD2 matches at 13 bases. J was trimmed by 7 bases and V by 5 bases; bases with no gene match: 5. CDR1 and CDR2 (germline): SGHTA, FQGNSA. CDR3 size: 15 residues. CDR3 residues: CASSRTSGSKNEQFF. The CDR3 DNA reads as TGTGCCAGCAGCCGGACTAGCGGGAGTAAAAATGAGCAGTTCTTC.

V usage is TRBV15 and J usage is TRBJ1-1; D is ambiguous. Germline V gene sequence: CDR1 LNHNV, CDR2 YYDKDF (reference sequence). CDR3 size: 15 residues. Trimming took off 0 bases at V and 5 bases at J, with 13 bases between the two ends. The CDR3 nucleotides read TGTGCCACCAGCAGAGAACTTCGATCGGGGACTGAAGCTTTCTTT. It translates to CATSRELRSGTEAFF. Combining the CDR3 with reference TRBV15 and TRBJ1-1 gives the whole variable domain DAMVIQNPRYQVTQFGKPVTLSCSQTLNHNVMYWYQQKSSQAPKLLFHYYDKDFNNEADTPDNFQSRRPNTSFCFLDIRSPGLGDTAMYLCATSRELRSGTEAFFGQGTRLTVV.

Only a few counts were recorded for this clone. The rearrangement links TRBV24-1 to TRBJ2-3, with D possibly matching TRBD2 (5 bases). V was clipped by 6 bases and J by 4 bases, with 7 bases between them. Germline V gives CDR1 KGHDR, CDR2 SFDVKD. The CDR3 runs to 12 residues. CDR3 coding DNA: TGTGCCACCAGTCGAGGGTCAGATACGCAGTATTTT. This codes for CATSRGSDTQYF.

The chain is built from TRBV21-1 and TRBJ1-5. TRBV21-1 is noted as a pseudogene. The CDR3 length is 17 residues. The CDR3 nucleotides are TGTGCCAGCAGAGTAAACATAGCTACATTGGATCATCAGCCCCAGCATTTT. This codes for CASRVNIATLDHQPQHF.

This clone occurred a few times. V and J are TRBV7-3 and TRBJ2-2; TRBD1 agrees at 8 bases. The CDR3 is made up of 14 amino acids. Losses at the gene ends were 5 bases for V and 7 bases for J; bases not matched to a gene: 6. Germline V gives CDR1 SGHTA, CDR2 FQGTGA. The CDR3 coding sequence is TGTGCCAGCAGCCCGCAGGGGGCGATCGGGGAGCTGTTTTTT. Translating gives CASSPQGAIGELFF.

This chain connects TRBV4-1 to TRBJ2-7; the match to TRBD1 covers 9 bases. The CDR3 totals 18 residues. The germline V gene encodes CDR1 MGHRA and CDR2 YSYEKL. V shed 3 bases and J 0 bases; nucleotides not matched to a gene: 12. CDR3 in amino acids: CASSHRTGGQGPSYEQYF. The CDR3 nucleotides read TGCGCCAGCAGCCACCGAACGGGGGGACAGGGACCCTCCTACGAGCAGTACTTC.

V is TRBV5-1 and J is TRBJ2-3, with 9 bases identical to TRBD2. CDR3 length: 14 amino acids. V trimming: 7 bases; J trimming: 4 bases; junction bases outside the gene matches: 7. CDR1 and CDR2 (germline): SGHRS, YFSETQ. The CDR3 loop reads CASVKRGESDTQYF. CDR3 nucleotide sequence: TGCGCCAGCGTCAAGCGGGGGGAATCAGATACGCAGTATTTT.

V usage is TRBV6-6 and J usage is TRBJ1-1; D not certain. This CDR3 comprises 13 residues. Germline values: CDR1 MNHNY, CDR2 SVGAGI (reference sequence). Deletions cut 0 bases from V and 3 bases from J, with 5 bases between. CDR3 sequence: CASSYSQDTEAFF. The CDR3 nucleotides are TGTGCCAGCAGTTACTCACAAGACACTGAAGCTTTCTTT.

This clone has a handful of counts. The J gene is TRBJ1-6, the V gene TRBV5-6; 7 positions agree with TRBD1. V lost 1 base to trimming and J lost 0 bases; unmatched junction nucleotides: 7. The germline gives CDR1 SGHDT, CDR2 YYEEEE. The CDR3 is 18 residues long. For the CDR3, the DNA is TGTGCCAGCAGCTTGTATGCAGGGGGAAGCTCCTATAATTCACCCCTCCACTTT. This gives the protein CASSLYAGGSSYNSPLHF.

The chain recombines TRBV4-1 with TRBJ1-3, with a weak D call TRBD1 (5 bases). The CDR3 spans 17 residues. The V end lost 4 bases, the J end lost 3 bases, and 19 bases lay between the germline ends. Germline V CDR1 and CDR2: MGHRA, YSYEKL. The CDR3 coding sequence is TGCGCCAGCAGCCGGGACCGGAGTCTAGGAAGTGGAAACACCATATATTTT. Its protein is CASSRDRSLGSGNTIYF.

There are a few counts of this clone. The chain uses TRBV7-6 and TRBJ2-5, with TRBD2 as a possible D gene (5 bases). Germline values: CDR1 SGHVS, CDR2 FNYEAQ. The CDR3 extends over 15 amino acids. The V and J ends lost 5 bases and 0 bases respectively, with 13 bases between them. CDR3 bases: TGTGCCAGCAGCACACCAGGACTGTACCAAGAGACCCAGTACTTC. It yields the protein CASSTPGLYQETQYF.

The genes are TRBV4-1 and TRBJ1-1; no definite D call. Germline CDR1 MGHRA, CDR2 YSYEKL. The V gene lost 1 base and the J gene lost 1 base, with 7 bases spanning the gap. This CDR3 has 14 residues. The CDR3 DNA reads as TGCGCCAGCAGCCAAGTTAGTAGGAACACTGAAGCTTTCTTT. Amino acid sequence: CASSQVSRNTEAFF.

The gene calls are TRBV25-1 and TRBJ2-7, with D perhaps TRBD1 (6 bases). V lost 5 bases and J 2 bases, leaving 13 bases between the germline ends. The CDR3 extends over 14 amino acids. Looked up from germline, CDR1 is MGHDK and CDR2 is SYGVNS. The CDR3 coding sequence is TGTGCCAGCAGTAGAGATACAGGGCCCTACGAGCAGTACTTC. Encoded protein: CASSRDTGPYEQYF.

This clone occurred a few times. The chain uses TRBV7-9 and TRBJ1-2, with 9 bases aligning to TRBD1. In germline, CDR1 is SEHNR, CDR2 FQNEAQ (reference sequence). The CDR3 contains 14 residues. The trim removed 2 bases at V and 3 bases at J, leaving 1 base unmatched. This CDR3 reads CASSLRDRDYGYTF. The CDR3 nucleotides are TGTGCCAGCAGCTTAAGGGACAGGGACTATGGCTACACCTTC. Complete variable domain (other parts from reference TRBV7-9 and TRBJ1-2): DTGVSQNPRHKITKRGQNVTFRCDPISEHNRLYWYRQTLGQGPEFLTYFQNEAQLEKSRLLSDRFSAERPKGSFSTLEIQRTEQGDSAMYLCASSLRDRDYGYTFGSGTRLTVV.

This clone was detected only a few times. This sequence joins TRBV4-1 and TRBJ2-4; 8 bases are shared with TRBD1. After removal of 8 bases from V and 2 bases from J, the junction contained 11 bases not matched to a gene. From germline, CDR1 is MGHRA and CDR2 YSYEKL. The CDR3 contains 16 residues. The CDR3 region has the DNA TGCGCCAGCCCGTTCCCTCCCAGGGGGCCCAAAAACATTCAGTACTTC. This encodes CASPFPPRGPKNIQYF.

Note on this clone: One end of the junction is discordant with germline, which a read error may explain. The V gene is TRBV20-1, the J gene TRBJ1-5, with TRBD1 matching over 7 bases. Germline V gene data show CDR1 as DFQATT and CDR2 as SNEGSKA (reference sequence). The CDR3 is 13 residues long. The CDR3 sequence is CSASRDSSQPQHF. Written as DNA, the CDR3 is TGCAGTGCTAGTCGGGACAGCAGTCAGCCCCAGCATTTT.

The rearrangement links TRBV6-5 to TRBJ1-4, with 9 bases fitting TRBD1. V trimming: 0 bases; J trimming: 10 bases; junction bases outside the gene matches: 9. The length of the CDR3 is 16 residues. Germline CDR1 and CDR2: MNHEY and SVGAGI. Written as DNA, the CDR3 is TGTGCCAGCAGTTACTCAGGCGGGACAGGGATAGGAAAACTGTTTTTT. Amino acid sequence: CASSYSGGTGIGKLFF.

The chain links TRBV2 to TRBJ2-3; 11 positions agree with TRBD1. The CDR3 covers 15 residues. The junction had 3 bases not matched to a gene; V was cut back by 4 bases and J by 3 bases. The germline CDR1 and CDR2 sequences are SNHLY and FYNNEI. Written as DNA, the CDR3 is TGTGCCAGCAGTGGGGACAGGGGGGATACAGATACGCAGTATTTT. It encodes CASSGDRGDTDTQYF.